This note documents a single T cell receptor beta chain sequence. Its target is not known. Assay used: immunoSEQ multiplex PCR; TCRdb lists only in-frame clones, some missing. In the table there are some 80,000 clones, approximately 80% of which are singletons. Trimming removed 5 bases from V and 3 bases from J, with 14 bases in between. Germline V lookup: CDR1 SGHDT, CDR2 YYEEEE. The length of the CDR3 is 15 residues. This entry comes from a study of T cell clones after liver transplantation. About the study: As an antigen-independent comparator, third-party-reactive TCRbeta sequences came from pre-transplant mixed lymphocyte reactions. Without induction therapy, subjects received standard immunosuppression until 12-24 months post-transplant. Draws occurred before transplant, before withdrawal, and after complete or failed withdrawal.

Study findings and constraints: Rather than being deleted, graft donor-reactive T cells may have moved into the graft.

The TCR was taken from a human patient who received a liver transplant. Some of the T cells might come from the graft donor. This rearrangement joins TRBV5-6 to TRBJ2-2; perhaps TRBD1 as D (5 bases). Sequences were derived from CD4+ T cells from blood, sampled around 48 months after liver transplant. The CDR3 DNA sequence: TGTGCCAGCAGTTTAGACAGAGCCTACACCGGGGAGCTGTTTTTT. Translated, it gives CASSLDRAYTGELFF.